This T cell receptor (beta chain) was documented in a study of blood T cell repertoires in COVID-19. Allocation to cohorts depended on clinical history reported by the participants. In the original analysis: Nucleated cell counts were estimated from reference gene primer amplification. The data were produced by immunoSEQ multiplex PCR, yet TCRdb's version contains in-frame clones alone and is incomplete. Clone size and the V and J calls come from that table; the DNA yielded D and trimming. The repertoire consists of 100,000 to 150,000 clones, with under 90% occurring once and the leading ten covering about 2.2%. The sample consisted of PBMCs or T cells enriched from blood (not recorded which). The TCR was taken from a man aged 40-50 years with acute COVID-19.

This CDR3 reads CAISGQGDQPQHF. Written as DNA, the CDR3 is TGTGCCATCAGCGGACAGGGCGATCAGCCCCAGCATTTT. The V call is TRBV10-3, the J call TRBJ1-5, with 8 bases lining up with TRBD1. This CDR3 region has 13 residues. V lost 6 bases and J lost 5; bases outside the gene matches: 3. Germline-derived CDR1 and CDR2 are ENHRY and SYGVKD.